This T cell receptor beta chain emerged from a study of cytomegalovirus exposure and HLA in healthy donors. Worth noting for this clone: Its antigen remains unknown.

Study-level findings and limits: Further analysis, carried out later, found HLA-associated TCR beta chains more clonally expanded than equally common other chains.

It was with 60 Vbeta and 13 Jbeta primers that the PCR ran. The repertoire was sequenced with immunoSEQ multiplex PCR; TCRdb's copy has only in-frame clones and lacks some. This sample yields about 130,000 clones, of which under 85% are seen a single time; under 2% belongs to the top ten. The CDR3 extends over 15 amino acids. The V end lost 1 base, the J end lost 6 bases, and 16 bases lay between the germline ends. CDR1 is MGHRA and CDR2 is YSYEKL in the germline V gene. The source of this sequence is a boy between 5 and 17 years old in good health and CMV-seronegative. The sequenced sample was PBMCs. The chain couples TRBV4-1 to TRBJ2-7, with D tentatively TRBD2 (6 bases). DNA of the CDR3: TGCGCCAGCAGCCAAGCATCAGCCGCGGAGGGCGAGCAGTACTTC. It yields the protein CASSQASAAEGEQYF.